A single sample is the source of the 4 T cell receptor beta chains below, sequenced in a study of blood T cell repertoires in COVID-19. Assay: immunoSEQ multiplex PCR; the TCRdb copy retains only in-frame clones and omits some. The table shows about 240,000 clones, with about 86% occurring only once. The specimen was peripheral blood. Receptor source: a woman aged 25 to 39 who had recovered from COVID-19.

The chain recombines TRBV5-4 with TRBJ2-1, with D hard to call. With 3 bases removed from V and 0 bases from J, the gap between germline ends came to 13 bases. Per germline, CDR1 SGHNT and CDR2 YYREEE (reference sequence). The CDR3 runs 16 residues. The CDR3 is CASSYRLASSYNEQFF. The CDR3, as DNA: TGTGCCAGCAGCTACCGACTGGCCAGCTCCTACAATGAGCAGTTCTTC. Using reference TRBV5-4 and TRBJ2-1 for the parts outside the CDR3, the full variable domain is ETGVTQSPTHLIKTRGQQVTLRCSSQSGHNTVSWYQQALGQGPQFIFQYYREEENGRGNFPPRFSGLQFPNYSSELNVNALELDDSALYLCASSYRLASSYNEQFFGPGTRLTVL.

Turning to this clone: Germline is not matched at one junction end, which may reflect a read error. This chain joins TRBV13 and TRBJ2-1; TRBD1 matches 7 bases. Germline V CDR1 and CDR2: PRHDT, FYEKMQ (reference sequence). CDR3 length: 14 residues. CDR3 nucleotides: TGTGCCAGCAGCCCCCCGGGACAGACTAATGGGCAGTTCTTC. It is translated as CASSPPGQTNGQFF.

J is TRBJ1-1 and V is TRBV5-1, with TRBD1 matching 8 bases. The CDR3 is 13 residues long. Per the germline V gene, CDR1 is SGHRS and CDR2 is YFSETQ. The junction had 5 bases not matched to a gene; V was cut back by 4 bases and J by 6 bases. For the CDR3, the DNA is TGCGCCAGCAGCGGACAGGGTGTCGCTGAAGCTTTCTTT. Translating it yields CASSGQGVAEAFF.

The V call is TRBV6-4, the J call TRBJ2-1; 14 nucleotides match TRBD2. CDR1 is MRHNA, CDR2 SNTAGT, per germline. The CDR3 has 16 amino acids. With V trimmed by 6 bases and J by 2 bases, 3 bases remained unmatched. CDR3 in amino acids: CASSRTSGGTYNEQFF. CDR3 in DNA: TGTGCCAGCAGCCGGACTAGCGGGGGGACCTACAATGAGCAGTTCTTC.